The rows below give T cell receptor beta chains drawn from one sample of a study of identical twins. TCRdb redid the calling of the 5' RACE reads with MiXCR, one entry per CDR3 protein. The profile shows just over 500,000 distinct CDR3 sequences, around 20% of them singletons. These sequences were also reported in another study, on T cells expressing NK-cell markers.

Sequencing was performed on CD4+ T cells sorted from blood. The receptors come from a woman aged 18-29 years in good health. CDR3s include the opening cysteine and the closing phenylalanine or tryptophan. The order of the fields is V gene, J gene, clone size, D gene, CDR3 DNA, CDR3 protein. The D gene is left open where the match is weak. Where a row states a size, it is once, few, many or the class of an expanded clone; other rows omit it.

V gene: TRBV11-2; J gene: TRBJ2-1; clone size: NA; D gene: TRBD2; CDR3 DNA: TGTGCCAGCAGCAGAGCGGGAGCTCCCTACAATGAGCAGTTCTTC; CDR3 protein: CASSRAGAPYNEQFF
V gene: TRBV29-1; J gene: TRBJ2-7; clone size: few; D gene: NA; CDR3 DNA: TGCAGCGCCACCAGGGCTAGCAACGAGCAGTACTTC; CDR3 protein: CSATRASNEQYF
V gene: TRBV12-3/TRBV12-4; J gene: TRBJ2-1; clone size: NA; D gene: TRBD2; CDR3 DNA: TGTGCCAGCAGTCAGGGACTAGGCGGTTACAATGAGCAGTTCTTC; CDR3 protein: CASSQGLGGYNEQFF
V gene: TRBV9; J gene: TRBJ1-2; clone size: once; D gene: NA; CDR3 DNA: TGTGCCAGCAGCGGTGGGGGGGCTACGGTAGACTATGGCTACACCTTC; CDR3 protein: CASSGGGATVDYGYTF
V gene: TRBV29-1; J gene: TRBJ2-7; clone size: NA; D gene: TRBD1; CDR3 DNA: TGCAGCTACTGGACAGGGTCCCACGAGCAGTACTTC; CDR3 protein: CSYWTGSHEQYF
V gene: TRBV7-9; J gene: TRBJ2-2; clone size: NA; D gene: TRBD2; CDR3 DNA: TGTGGGGGCTTGCGGCTAGCGGACGCCGGGGAGCTGTTTTTT; CDR3 protein: CGGLRLADAGELFF
V gene: TRBV11-2; J gene: TRBJ2-3; clone size: NA; D gene: TRBD2; CDR3 DNA: TGTGCCAGCAGCTTCGTAGCGGGGGGAAGCACAGATACGCAGTATTTT; CDR3 protein: CASSFVAGGSTDTQYF
V gene: TRBV24-1; J gene: TRBJ2-1; clone size: NA; D gene: NA; CDR3 DNA: TGTGCCACCAGTGATTCCTGGGGGACAACTGAGCAGTTCTTC; CDR3 protein: CATSDSWGTTEQFF
V gene: TRBV20-1; J gene: TRBJ2-1; clone size: few; D gene: NA; CDR3 DNA: TGCAGTGCCGCCCTACCGACCAATGAGCAGTTCTTC; CDR3 protein: CSAALPTNEQFF
V gene: TRBV7-2; J gene: TRBJ2-2; clone size: many; D gene: NA; CDR3 DNA: TGTGCCAGCAGGAGAACGAACACCGGGGAGCTGTTTTTT; CDR3 protein: CASRRTNTGELFF
V gene: TRBV6-1; J gene: TRBJ2-1; clone size: NA; D gene: TRBD2; CDR3 DNA: TGTGCCAGCATCCTCAGACTAGCGGGAGTTGAGCAGTTCTTC; CDR3 protein: CASILRLAGVEQFF
V gene: TRBV29-1; J gene: TRBJ1-2; clone size: many; D gene: TRBD1; CDR3 DNA: TGCAGCGGAGAGGACAGGCCAGGAGGTGGCTACACCTTC; CDR3 protein: CSGEDRPGGGYTF
V gene: TRBV20-1; J gene: TRBJ1-1; clone size: NA; D gene: TRBD1; CDR3 DNA: TGCAGTGCGCAACAGGGGTTGAACACTGAAGCTTTCTTT; CDR3 protein: CSAQQGLNTEAFF
V gene: TRBV5-1; J gene: TRBJ2-5; clone size: NA; D gene: TRBD1; CDR3 DNA: TGCGCCAGCAGCTTAAAGACAGGGGGCTGGGAGACCCAGTACTTC; CDR3 protein: CASSLKTGGWETQYF
V gene: TRBV5-5; J gene: TRBJ2-5; clone size: NA; D gene: TRBD2; CDR3 DNA: TGTGCCAGCAGCTCACTAAGGCTAGCGGGCTCAGAGACCCAGTACTTC; CDR3 protein: CASSSLRLAGSETQYF
V gene: TRBV5-1; J gene: TRBJ2-3; clone size: NA; D gene: NA; CDR3 DNA: TGCGCCAGCACCCGGACCGACACAGATACGCAGTATTTT; CDR3 protein: CASTRTDTDTQYF
V gene: TRBV20-1; J gene: TRBJ1-6; clone size: few; D gene: NA; CDR3 DNA: TGCAGTGCTCAGAACAGGGCCACTAATTCACCCCTCCACTTT; CDR3 protein: CSAQNRATNSPLHF
V gene: TRBV12-3/TRBV12-4; J gene: TRBJ1-1; clone size: NA; D gene: NA; CDR3 DNA: TGTGCCAGCAGCCAGATAGGGCGAACTGAAGCTTTCTTT; CDR3 protein: CASSQIGRTEAFF